Listed here are 5 T cell receptor beta chains from one sample, sequenced in a study of cytotoxic CD8 clonotypes in ibrutinib-treated CLL. Only in-frame clones appear in the TCRdb table, and some are missing; sequencing was by immunoSEQ multiplex PCR. This table has 15,000 to 20,000 clones, about 80% appearing once. Here the sequenced sample was PBMCs, taken before ibrutinib treatment. The source is a human donor with chronic lymphocytic leukemia.

The rearrangement joins TRBV28 to TRBJ1-2; possibly TRBD1 for D (6 bases). Deletions cut 7 bases from V and 7 bases from J, with 28 bases between. The V gene's germline CDR1 is MDHEN and CDR2 SYDVKM. The CDR3 contains 17 residues. The CDR3: CASIGGGRESIARGYTF. The CDR3 DNA sequence: TGTGCCAGCATCGGGGGGGGCAGGGAGAGTATAGCGCGTGGCTACACCTTC.

The chain uses TRBV28 and TRBJ1-3; 7 bases agree with TRBD1. After removal of 7 bases from V and 3 bases from J, the junction contained 9 bases not matched to a gene. The CDR3 extends over 15 amino acids. Germline lookup yields CDR1 MDHEN and CDR2 SYDVKM. CDR3 sequence reads: CASKEGASYGNTIYF. CDR3 sequence (DNA): TGTGCCAGCAAGGAGGGGGCATCGTATGGAAACACCATATATTTT.

The V gene is TRBV18, the J gene TRBJ2-1, with D tentatively TRBD1 (5 bases). The CDR3 has 14 amino acids. With 2 bases removed from V and 5 bases from J, the gap between germline ends came to 10 bases. Germline CDR1 reads KGHSH; CDR2 reads LQKENI. The CDR3 here is CASSPKADNNEQFF. CDR3 DNA: TGTGCCAGCTCACCAAAGGCGGACAACAATGAGCAGTTCTTC.

This sequence joins TRBV11-3 and TRBJ2-5; tentatively, D is TRBD1 (5 bases). V was shortened by 5 bases and J by 1 base, with 20 bases between the two germline ends. The CDR3 is 17 amino acids. CDR1 is SGHNT and CDR2 is YENEEA in the germline V gene. DNA of the CDR3: TGTGCCAGCAGCGTAGGGGCGACTTCGCTAGTCCAAGAGACCCAGTACTTC. It translates to CASSVGATSLVQETQYF. Looking up the rest from reference TRBV11-3 and TRBJ2-5 gives the full variable domain: EAGVVQSPRYKIIEKKQPVAFWCNPISGHNTLYWYLQNLGQGPELLIRYENEEAVDDSQLPKDRFSAERLKGVDSTLKIQPAELGDSAVYLCASSVGATSLVQETQYFGPGTRLLVL.

The chain links TRBV19 to TRBJ2-1; no clear D. Trimming pared 8 bases from V and 5 bases from J, leaving 19 bases between. This CDR3 is 15 amino acids long. CDR1 and CDR2 (germline): LNHDA, SQIVND (reference sequence). The CDR3 region is CASGLERAANNEQFF. DNA of the CDR3: TGTGCCAGTGGTTTAGAACGGGCCGCGAACAATGAGCAGTTCTTC.